This T cell receptor (beta chain) was found in a study of CD8 T cells in ankylosing spondylitis. The germline V and J ends were trimmed by 4 bases and 0 bases, with 13 bases remaining between them. CDR1 is MNHEY, CDR2 SMNVEV, per germline (reference sequence). The CDR3 runs to 15 residues. This clonotype was picked up many times. A single record per CDR3 protein comes from TCRdb applying MiXCR to the 5' RACE reads. The table lists about 240,000 distinct CDR3 sequences, roughly a tenth of them singletons. The genes are TRBV27 and TRBJ2-7; unclear D gene. Source material: blood, either unsorted or a sorted T cell fraction (not recorded which). The sequence came from a male donor with ankylosing spondylitis or in good health (not recorded which). The CDR3 bases are TGTGCCAGCAGTTATAGGCGGTCGAGCTCCTACGAGCAGTACTTC. It encodes CASSYRRSSSYEQYF.